The clone carrying this T cell receptor beta chain showed up just once. Sequencing used immunoSEQ multiplex PCR; TCRdb keeps in-frame clones, though not all of them. The table shows roughly 200,000 clones, with approximately 88% occurring only once. This sample stems from a study of blood T cell repertoires in COVID-19. The CDR3 spans 19 residues. Trimming cost V 0 bases and J 6 bases; bases outside gene matches: 20. Germline-derived CDR1 and CDR2 are SGHDT and YYEEEE. This clonotype was obtained from a woman in her thirties or forties with COVID-19, enrolled during active disease. V gene TRBV5-6 combines with J gene TRBJ1-1, with 7 bases fitting TRBD1. Sequencing input: peripheral blood. CDR3 DNA sequence: TGTGCCAGCAGCTTGGTGGGACAGACCTTTCTATTAGGTCCCCCTGAAGCTTTCTTT. Encoded protein: CASSLVGQTFLLGPPEAFF.